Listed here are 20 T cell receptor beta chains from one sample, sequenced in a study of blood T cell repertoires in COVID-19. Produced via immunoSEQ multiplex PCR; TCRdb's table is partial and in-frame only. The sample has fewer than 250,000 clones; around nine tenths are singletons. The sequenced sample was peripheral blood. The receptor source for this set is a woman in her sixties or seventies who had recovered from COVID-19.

The CDR3 DNA reads as TGTGCCAGCAGCGCCGGGTGGGGAGGAGGAGATACGCAGTATTTT. Encoded protein: CASSAGWGGGDTQYF. The chain has TRBV9 and TRBJ2-3, with D maybe TRBD2 (6 bases). Germline V CDR1 and CDR2: SGDLS, YYNGEE. V was clipped by 3 bases and J by 5 bases, with 16 bases between them. The CDR3 sequence is 15 residues long.

The CDR3 DNA is TGCGCCACCCGGGCCAACAGGGGAACTGGTACCGGGGAGCTGTTTTTT. It translates to CATRANRGTGTGELFF. J is TRBJ2-2 and V is TRBV5-1; 7 bases map to TRBD1. With V trimmed by 9 bases and J by 5 bases, 16 bases remained unmatched. This CDR3 contains 16 residues. Germline-derived CDR1 and CDR2 are SGHRS and YFSETQ.

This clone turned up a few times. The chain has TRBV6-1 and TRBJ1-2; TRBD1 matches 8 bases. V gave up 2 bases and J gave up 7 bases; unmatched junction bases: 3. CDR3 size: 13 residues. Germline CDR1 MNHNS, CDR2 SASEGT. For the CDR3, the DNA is TGTGCCAGCAGTGAACAGGGGGCTGTTGGCTACACCTTC. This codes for CASSEQGAVGYTF.

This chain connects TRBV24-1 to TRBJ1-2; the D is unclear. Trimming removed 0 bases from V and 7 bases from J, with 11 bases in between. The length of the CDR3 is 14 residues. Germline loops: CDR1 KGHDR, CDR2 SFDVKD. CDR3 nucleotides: TGTGCCACCAGTGATTTGTCTGTTTTCGGTGGCTACACCTTC. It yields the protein CATSDLSVFGGYTF.

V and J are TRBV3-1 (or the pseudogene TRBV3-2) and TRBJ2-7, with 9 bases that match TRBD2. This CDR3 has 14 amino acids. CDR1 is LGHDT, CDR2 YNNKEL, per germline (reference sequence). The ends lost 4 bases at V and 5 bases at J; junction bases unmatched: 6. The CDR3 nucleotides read TGTGCCAGCAGCCGCGGGGGGGCCGGTAACGAGCAGTACTTC. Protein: CASSRGGAGNEQYF.

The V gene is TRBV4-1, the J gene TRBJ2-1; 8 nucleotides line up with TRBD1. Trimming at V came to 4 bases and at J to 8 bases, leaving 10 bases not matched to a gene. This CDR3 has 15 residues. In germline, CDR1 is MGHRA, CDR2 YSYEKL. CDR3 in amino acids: CASSRSGTGYDEQFF. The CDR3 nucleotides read TGCGCCAGCAGCCGATCCGGGACAGGTTACGATGAGCAGTTCTTC.

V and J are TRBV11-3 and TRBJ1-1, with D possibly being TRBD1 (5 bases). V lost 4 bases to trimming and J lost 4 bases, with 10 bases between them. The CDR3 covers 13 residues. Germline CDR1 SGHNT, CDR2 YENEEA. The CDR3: CASSSQGGTEAFF. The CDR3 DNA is TGTGCCAGCAGCTCCCAGGGAGGCACTGAAGCTTTCTTT.

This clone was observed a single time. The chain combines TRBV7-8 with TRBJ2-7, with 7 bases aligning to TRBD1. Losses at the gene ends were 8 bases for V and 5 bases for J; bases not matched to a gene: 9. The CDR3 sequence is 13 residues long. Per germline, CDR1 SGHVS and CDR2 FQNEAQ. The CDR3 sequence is CASHTGDSHEQYF. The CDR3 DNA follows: TGTGCCAGCCACACCGGGGACAGCCACGAGCAGTACTTC.

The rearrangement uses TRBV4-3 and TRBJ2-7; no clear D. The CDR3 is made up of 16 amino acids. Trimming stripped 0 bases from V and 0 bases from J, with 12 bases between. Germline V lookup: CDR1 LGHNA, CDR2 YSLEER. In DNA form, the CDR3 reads TGCGCCAGCAGCCAAGATCGCGGATCGAGCTCCTACGAGCAGTACTTC. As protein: CASSQDRGSSSYEQYF.

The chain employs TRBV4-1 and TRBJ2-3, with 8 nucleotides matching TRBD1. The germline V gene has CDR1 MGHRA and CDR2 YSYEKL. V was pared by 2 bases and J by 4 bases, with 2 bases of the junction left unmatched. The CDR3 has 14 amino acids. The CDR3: CASSQQTGADTQYF. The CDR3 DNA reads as TGCGCCAGCAGCCAACAGACAGGGGCAGATACGCAGTATTTT.

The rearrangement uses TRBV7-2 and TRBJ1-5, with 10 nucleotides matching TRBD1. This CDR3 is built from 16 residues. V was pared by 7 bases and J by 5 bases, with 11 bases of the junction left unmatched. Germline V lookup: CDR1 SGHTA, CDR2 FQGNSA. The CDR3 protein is CASTVQGGQGHQPQHF. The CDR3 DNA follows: TGTGCCAGCACCGTTCAAGGGGGACAGGGGCATCAGCCCCAGCATTTT. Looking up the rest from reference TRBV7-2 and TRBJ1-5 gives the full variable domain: GAGVSQSPSNKVTEKGKDVELRCDPISGHTALYWYRQSLGQGLEFLIYFQGNSAPDKSGLPSDRFSAERTGGSVSTLTIQRTQQEDSAVYLCASTVQGGQGHQPQHFGDGTRLSIL.

In nucleotides, the CDR3 is TGTGCCAGCAGCAGGGAGATGGGATGGAACTATGGCTACACCTTC. It yields the protein CASSREMGWNYGYTF. V is TRBV7-3 and J is TRBJ1-2; D is undetermined. V was pared by 5 bases and J by 2 bases, with 15 bases between. Germline CDR1 is SGHTA and CDR2 is FQGTGA. The CDR3 is 15 amino acids.

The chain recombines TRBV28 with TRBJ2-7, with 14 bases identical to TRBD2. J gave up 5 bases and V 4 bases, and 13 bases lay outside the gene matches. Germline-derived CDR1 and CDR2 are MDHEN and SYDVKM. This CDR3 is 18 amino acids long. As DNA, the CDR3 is TGTGCCAGCAGTTCCTCTTCGGGACTAGCGGGGGTAGGGGACGAGCAGTACTTC. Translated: CASSSSSGLAGVGDEQYF.

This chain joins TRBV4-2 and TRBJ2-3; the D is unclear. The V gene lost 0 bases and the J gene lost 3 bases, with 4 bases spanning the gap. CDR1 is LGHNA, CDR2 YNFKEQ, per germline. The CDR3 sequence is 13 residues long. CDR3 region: CASSQDRTDTQYF. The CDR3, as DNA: TGTGCCAGCAGCCAAGATCGGACAGATACGCAGTATTTT.

As DNA, the CDR3 is TGTGCCAGCAGCTGGGGACAGGGAAGCAAATTTAGCACAGATACGCAGTATTTT. Its translation: CASSWGQGSKFSTDTQYF. The chain combines TRBV5-5 with TRBJ2-3; 9 nucleotides agree with TRBD1. Germline V gives CDR1 SGHKS, CDR2 YYEKEE (reference sequence). The CDR3 spans 18 residues. Trimming took 3 bases from V and 0 from J; bases not matched to a gene: 11. The full variable domain, in which reference TRBV5-5 and TRBJ2-3 provide the parts outside the CDR3, is DAGVTQSPTHLIKTRGQQVTLRCSPISGHKSVSWYQQVLGQGPQFIFQYYEKEERGRGNFPDRFSARQFPNYSSELNVNALLLGDSALYLCASSWGQGSKFSTDTQYFGPGTRLTVL.

The CDR3 DNA reads as TGTGCCACCAGTGATGACTTTAGCAATGAGCAGTTCTTC. It yields the protein CATSDDFSNEQFF. The genes are TRBV24-1 and TRBJ2-1; D not certain. Germline CDR1 KGHDR, CDR2 SFDVKD. V dropped 3 bases and J dropped 6 bases, with 8 bases sitting between them. This CDR3 contains 13 residues.

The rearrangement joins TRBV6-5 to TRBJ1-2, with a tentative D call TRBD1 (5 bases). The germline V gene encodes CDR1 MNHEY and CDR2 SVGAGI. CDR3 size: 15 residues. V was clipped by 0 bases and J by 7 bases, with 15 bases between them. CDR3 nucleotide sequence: TGTGCCAGCAGTTACTCGTCGGGGGTGCTTTCTGGCTACACCTTC. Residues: CASSYSSGVLSGYTF.

The CDR3 DNA reads TGTGCCAGCAGCTTTATGAGCGGGGTGCGCACAGATACGCAGTATTTT. Amino acids: CASSFMSGVRTDTQYF. V and J are TRBV7-2 and TRBJ2-3; 7 bases are shared with TRBD2. Germline V CDR1 and CDR2: SGHTA, FQGNSA. The CDR3 runs to 16 residues. The ends lost 3 bases at V and 1 base at J; junction bases unmatched: 7.

In nucleotides, the CDR3 is TGTGCCAGCAGTCCCAGGGGGCCCAGCGGTGAAAAACTGTTTTTT. This sequence encodes CASSPRGPSGEKLFF. The chain recombines TRBV7-2 with TRBJ1-4; 8 bases map to TRBD1. CDR3 length: 15 amino acids. Trimming took 6 bases from V and 7 from J; bases not matched to a gene: 10. Germline CDR1 SGHTA, CDR2 FQGNSA.

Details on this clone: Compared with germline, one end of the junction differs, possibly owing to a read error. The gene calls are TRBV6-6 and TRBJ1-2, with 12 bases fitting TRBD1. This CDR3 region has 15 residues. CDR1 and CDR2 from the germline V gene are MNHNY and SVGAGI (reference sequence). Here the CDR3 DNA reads TGTGCCAGCAGCTCTCGACGACCCGGGACAGGGGGCAGGAACTTC. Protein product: CASSSRRPGTGGRNF.